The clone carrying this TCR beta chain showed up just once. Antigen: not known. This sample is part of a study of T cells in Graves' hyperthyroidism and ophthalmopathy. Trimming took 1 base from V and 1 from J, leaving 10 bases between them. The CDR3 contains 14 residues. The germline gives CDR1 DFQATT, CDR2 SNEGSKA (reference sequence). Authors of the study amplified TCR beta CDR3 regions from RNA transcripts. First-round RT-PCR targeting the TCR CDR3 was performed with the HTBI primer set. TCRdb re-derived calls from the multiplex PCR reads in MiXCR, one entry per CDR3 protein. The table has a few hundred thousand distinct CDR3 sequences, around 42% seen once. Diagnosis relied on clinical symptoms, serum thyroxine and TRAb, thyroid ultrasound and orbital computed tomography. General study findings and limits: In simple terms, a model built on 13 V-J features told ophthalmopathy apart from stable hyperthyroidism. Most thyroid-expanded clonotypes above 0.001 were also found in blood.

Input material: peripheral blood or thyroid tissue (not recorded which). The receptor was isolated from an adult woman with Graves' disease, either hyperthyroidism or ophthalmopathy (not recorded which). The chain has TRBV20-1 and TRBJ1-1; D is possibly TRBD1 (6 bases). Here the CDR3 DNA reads TGCAGTGCTAGAGTTCCCAGGGGGAACACTGAAGCTTTCTTT. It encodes CSARVPRGNTEAFF.